This T cell receptor (beta chain) was profiled in a study of cytomegalovirus exposure and HLA in healthy donors. The overall study: The 130 or so validation repertoires were reported in a later analysis to have been generated on the same platform as the roughly 670 first-cohort repertoires. Study-level results: TCR clusters originating in the first cohort tended to co-occur in the 100 to 150 validation repertoires, according to a later analysis.

The V gene's germline CDR1 is ENHRY and CDR2 SYGVKD. After removal of 4 bases from V and 0 bases from J, the junction contained 7 bases not matched to a gene. There are 16 residues in the CDR3. Produced via immunoSEQ multiplex PCR; TCRdb's table is partial and in-frame only. The repertoire holds 210,000 or so clones, with 80% to 90% as singletons. As for this clone: Its cognate antigen is unknown.

The sample comprised PBMCs. The genes are TRBV10-3 and TRBJ1-1, with 8 positions matching TRBD1. This clonotype was sampled from a woman aged 18-35 years in good health and CMV-seronegative. In nucleotides, the CDR3 is TGTGCCATCAGTGTGAGAACAGGGGGAATGAACACTGAAGCTTTCTTT. Its protein is CAISVRTGGMNTEAFF.